The T cell receptor (beta chain) under discussion was sequenced for a study of cytomegalovirus exposure and HLA in healthy donors. Study-wide points: From TCR beta sequences, most subjects' HLA-A and HLA-B alleles were reportedly predicted accurately. In an earlier analysis, about 87% or about 30%: the productive usage of most TCR beta V segments.

Both 60 Vbeta primers and 13 Jbeta primers went into the PCR. The data were produced by immunoSEQ multiplex PCR, yet TCRdb's version contains in-frame clones alone and is incomplete. The sample lists about 130,000 clones, 80% to 90% occurring once. This clone was seen more than once but under ten times. Its antigen is currently unknown. This receptor was taken from a middle-aged woman in good health and CMV-seropositive. What was sequenced was PBMCs.

The CDR3 here is CASSTGTGVFEQYF. The CDR3 DNA is TGTGCCAGCAGTACCGGGACAGGGGTTTTCGAGCAGTACTTC. This chain uses TRBV28 with TRBJ2-7; 10 bases are shared with TRBD1. Germline CDR1 and CDR2: MDHEN and SYDVKM. This CDR3 has 14 residues. The trim removed 5 bases at V and 6 bases at J, leaving 7 bases unmatched.